The clone carrying this T cell receptor (beta chain) was recorded many times. Antigen: not known. The record originates from a study of beta chain features in type 1 diabetes. One heparinised draw, averaging around 120 mL, was taken per donor. As every portion of the isolated RNA was reverse transcribed, the sequencing read expressed TCRB transcripts. TCRdb's copy holds only in-frame clones and misses some; the assay was immunoSEQ multiplex PCR. Among under 200,000 clones listed, less than 9.5% were seen once. The CDR3 extends over 15 amino acids. The germline V gene encodes CDR1 GTSNPN and CDR2 SVGIG (reference sequence). Trimming shortened V by 2 bases and J by 5 bases, and 18 bases separated the two germline ends. The study's findings and limits: Patients showed naive, central memory and Treg TCRB repertoires that appeared more similar than those of healthy donors. VDJ junctions sequenced from type 1 diabetes patients showed fewer insertions and more deletions. Within each of all four CD4+ subsets, Type 1 diabetes patients had TCRB CDR3s that were moderately but significantly shorter.

V usage is TRBV30 and J usage is TRBJ2-5, with a weak D call TRBD1 (5 bases). The source material was central memory CD4+ T cells from blood. This TCR was sampled from a man aged 18 to 35 in good health. CDR3 coding DNA: TGTGCCTGGAGTATCTCGTTTGAATCAGGGGAGACCCAGTACTTC. This encodes CAWSISFESGETQYF.